This T cell receptor beta chain was identified in a study of OX40 agonist ivuxolimab in advanced cancers. Study context: Partial responses occurred in Three dose-escalation patients, one with hepatocellular carcinoma and two with cutaneous melanoma.

Trimming took 0 bases from V and 4 from J; bases not matched to a gene: 11. The V gene's germline CDR1 is LNHDA and CDR2 SQIVND (reference sequence). CDR3 size: 19 residues. Repertoires were generated with immunoSEQ multiplex PCR, while TCRdb's copy carries only in-frame clones and drops some. The sample holds about 55,000 clones; approximately 80% are singletons and the top ten take roughly 4.6%. Note on this clone: What it recognizes is unknown.

Notes on the study in general: On average, a greater number of expanded clones characterised CD8+ T cells relative to CD4+.

The sequence was obtained from an adult with an advanced solid tumor such as melanoma, head and neck, liver or kidney cancer. The source material was CD4+ or CD8+ T cells sorted from blood, sampled in a trial of the OX40 agonist ivuxolimab. The chain combines TRBV19 with TRBJ2-1, with TRBD2 matching over 11 bases. CDR3 nucleotide sequence: TGTGCCAGTAGTATAGACATCCTTCGAGGGACTAGCGGTTACAATGAGCAGTTCTTC. Residues: CASSIDILRGTSGYNEQFF. Using reference TRBV19 and TRBJ2-1 for the parts outside the CDR3, the full variable domain is DGGITQSPKYLFRKEGQNVTLSCEQNLNHDAMYWYRQDPGQGLRLIYYSQIVNDFQKGDIAEGYSVSREKKESFPLTVTSAQKNPTAFYLCASSIDILRGTSGYNEQFFGPGTRLTVL.